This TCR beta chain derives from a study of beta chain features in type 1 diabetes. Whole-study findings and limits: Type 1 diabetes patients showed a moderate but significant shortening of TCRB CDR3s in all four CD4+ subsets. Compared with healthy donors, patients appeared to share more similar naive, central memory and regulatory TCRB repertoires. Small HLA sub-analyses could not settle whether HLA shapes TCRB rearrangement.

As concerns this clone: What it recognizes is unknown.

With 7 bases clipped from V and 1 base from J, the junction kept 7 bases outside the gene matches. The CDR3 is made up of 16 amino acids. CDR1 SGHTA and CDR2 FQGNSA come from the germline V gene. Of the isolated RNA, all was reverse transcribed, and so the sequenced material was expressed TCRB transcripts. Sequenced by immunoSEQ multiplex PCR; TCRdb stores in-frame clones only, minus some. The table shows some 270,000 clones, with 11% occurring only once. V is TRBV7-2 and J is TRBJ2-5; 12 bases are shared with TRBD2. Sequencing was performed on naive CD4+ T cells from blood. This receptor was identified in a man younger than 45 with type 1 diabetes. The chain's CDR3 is CASNKAGLAGQETQYF. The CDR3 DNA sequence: TGTGCCAGCAACAAAGCGGGACTAGCGGGCCAAGAGACCCAGTACTTC.